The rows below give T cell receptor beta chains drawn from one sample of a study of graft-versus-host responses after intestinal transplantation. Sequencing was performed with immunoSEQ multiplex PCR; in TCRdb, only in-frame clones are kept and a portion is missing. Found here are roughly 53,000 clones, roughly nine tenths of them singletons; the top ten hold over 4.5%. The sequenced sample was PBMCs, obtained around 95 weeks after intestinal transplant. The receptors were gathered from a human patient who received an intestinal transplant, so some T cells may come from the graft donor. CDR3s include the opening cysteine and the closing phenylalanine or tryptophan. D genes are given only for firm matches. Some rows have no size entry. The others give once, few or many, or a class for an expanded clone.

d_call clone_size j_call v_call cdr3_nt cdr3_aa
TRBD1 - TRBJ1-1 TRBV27 TGTGCCAGCATCCCCGGGACAGGGTGGGACACTGAAGCTTTCTTT CASIPGTGWDTEAFF
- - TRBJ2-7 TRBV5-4 TGTGCCAGCAGTTCAGTCCCGGTGGGGCCCTACGAGCAGTACTTC CASSSVPVGPYEQYF
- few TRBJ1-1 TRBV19 TGTGCCAGTAGTATATTCGGAGTGGGGAACACTGAAGCTTTCTTT CASSIFGVGNTEAFF
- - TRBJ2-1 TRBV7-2 TGTGCCAGCACCTATGCCCGGAGGGAGCAGTTCTTC CASTYARREQFF
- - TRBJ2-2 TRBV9 TGTGCCAGCAGCGTAGGGAACGGGGAGCTGTTTTTT CASSVGNGELFF
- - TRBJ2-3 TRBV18 TGTGCCAGCTCCCCGTTCGAGGAACACACAGATACGCAGTATTTT CASSPFEEHTDTQYF
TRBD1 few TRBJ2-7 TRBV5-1 TGCGCCAGCAGCCTGGGACAGGGCTCCTACGAGCAGTACTTC CASSLGQGSYEQYF
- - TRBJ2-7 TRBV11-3 TGTGCCAGCAGCTTAGAAGTGACTTACGAGCAGTACTTC CASSLEVTYEQYF
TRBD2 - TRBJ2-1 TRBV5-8 TGTGCCAGCAGCTTGGCCGGGGGGGCAGATGAGCAGTTCTTC CASSLAGGADEQFF
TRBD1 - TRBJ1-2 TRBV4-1 TGCGCTGGGACAGGGGGTGACTCCACCTTC CAGTGGDSTF
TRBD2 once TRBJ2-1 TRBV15 TGTGCCACCAGCGGCTGGACTAGCGGGGTTCCTTACAATGAGCAGTTCTTC CATSGWTSGVPYNEQFF
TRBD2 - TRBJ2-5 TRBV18 TGTGCCAGCTCATCTCCCGGGACTAGCGGGGGGGCCGCGGAGACCCAGTACTTC CASSSPGTSGGAAETQYF
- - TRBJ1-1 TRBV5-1 TGCGCCAGCGTCTGGGAGGTGAACACTGAAGCTTTCTTT CASVWEVNTEAFF
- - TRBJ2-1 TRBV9 TGTGCCAGCAGCGTAGGGGGGGGCCCAGAGCAGTTCTTC CASSVGGGPEQFF
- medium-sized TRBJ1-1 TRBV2 TGTGCCAGCAGTTTGACAGGCAACACTGAAGCTTTCTTT CASSLTGNTEAFF
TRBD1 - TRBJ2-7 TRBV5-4 TGTGCCAGCAGTCGACAGGGTCTGGGCGAGCAGTACTTC CASSRQGLGEQYF
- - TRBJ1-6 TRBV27 TGTGCCAGCCTTCCTCGGACAGTAAATAATTCACCCCTCCACTTT CASLPRTVNNSPLHF
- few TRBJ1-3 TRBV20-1 TGCAGTGCAGGGGACGGAAACACCATATATTTT CSAGDGNTIYF
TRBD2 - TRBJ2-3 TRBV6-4 TGTGCCAGCAGCGCGACTAGCGGGGCCACAGATACGCAGTATTTT CASSATSGATDTQYF
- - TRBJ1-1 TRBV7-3 TGTGCCAGCAGCCCTCCTCGGGGGGGTACCCTAGGAGGGGGTACGAACACTGAAGCTTTCTTT CASSPPRGGTLGGGTNTEAFF
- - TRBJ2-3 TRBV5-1 TGCGCCAGCAGCTTGGGATACACAAGAAGCACAGATACGCAGTATTTT CASSLGYTRSTDTQYF
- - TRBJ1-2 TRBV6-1 TGTGCCAGCGAAGACAGGTTGAGGGGCTACACCTTC CASEDRLRGYTF
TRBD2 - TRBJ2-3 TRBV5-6 TGTGCCAGCAGCGATTCGGGACTAGCGGGGGCGGCGCAGTATTTT CASSDSGLAGAAQYF
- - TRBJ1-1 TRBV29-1 TGCAGCGACGGTGGACGGAACACTGAAGCTTTCTTT CSDGGRNTEAFF
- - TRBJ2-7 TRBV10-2 TGCGCCAGCAGTGACAGTACCTACGAGCAGTACTTC CASSDSTYEQYF
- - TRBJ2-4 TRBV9 TGTGCCAGCAGCCCGACGGGGGTAGGCAAAAACATTCAGTACTTC CASSPTGVGKNIQYF
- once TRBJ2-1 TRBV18 TGTGCCAGCTCACCACCGGGCCCTAGCGTAAAGGATGAGCAGTTCTTC CASSPPGPSVKDEQFF
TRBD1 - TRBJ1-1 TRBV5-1 TGCGCCAGCAGCCCTTACAGGGGAGGTGAAGCTTTCTTT CASSPYRGGEAFF
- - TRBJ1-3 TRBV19 TGTGCCAGTAGTACCCTGGAGGGGCGGTTCTGGGAAAACACCATATATTTT CASSTLEGRFWENTIYF
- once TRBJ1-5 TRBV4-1 TGCGCCAGCAGTCCAGGGGCGGCTAATCAGCCCCAGCATTTT CASSPGAANQPQHF
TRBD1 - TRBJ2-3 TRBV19 TGTGCCAGTAGTATAGGACCCACGAGGGGGCGCAACACAGATACGCAGTATTTT CASSIGPTRGRNTDTQYF
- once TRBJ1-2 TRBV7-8 TGTGCCAGCAGCTTACCGGGGAGCTATGGCTACACCTTC CASSLPGSYGYTF
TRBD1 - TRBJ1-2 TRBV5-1 TGCGCCAGCAGCCCTGTACCCGCAGGGGGCCTTAACTATGGCTACACCTTC CASSPVPAGGLNYGYTF
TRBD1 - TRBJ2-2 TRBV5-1 TGCGCCAGCAGCCCGGGACAGGGGGCCGGGGAGCTGTTTTTT CASSPGQGAGELFF
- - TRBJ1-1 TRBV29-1 TGCAGCGTTGCTAGGACAGCGTTAAACACTGAAGCTTTCTTT CSVARTALNTEAFF
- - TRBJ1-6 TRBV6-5 TGTGCCAGCAGCACATGGGGGAATTCACCCCTCCACTTT CASSTWGNSPLHF
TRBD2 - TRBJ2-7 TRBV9 TGTGCCAGCAGCCCGACTAGCGGGGGAACCTACGAGCAGTACTTC CASSPTSGGTYEQYF
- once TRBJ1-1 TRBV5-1 TGCGCCAGCAGCTTTAATATGGGGATCGGTAAGAACACTGAAGCTTTCTTT CASSFNMGIGKNTEAFF
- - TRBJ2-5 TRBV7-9 TGTGCCAGCAGCGCTACCCAAGGGCAAGAGACCCAGTACTTC CASSATQGQETQYF
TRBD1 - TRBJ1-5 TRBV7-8 TGTGCCAGCAGCTTACCTGGACAGGGTGGTGATCAGCCCCAGCATTTT CASSLPGQGGDQPQHF
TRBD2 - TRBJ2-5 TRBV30 TGTGCCTGGGACCGCGGGCTAGCGGGATTCCAAGAGACCCAGTACTTC CAWDRGLAGFQETQYF
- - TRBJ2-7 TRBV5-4 TGTGCCAGCAGCTTGGCGCGGTCGAACTCCTACGAGCAGTACTTC CASSLARSNSYEQYF